The 30 T cell receptor beta chains given below trace back to one sample, sequenced in a study of shared clonotypes between healthy human individuals. Repertoires were generated with immunoSEQ multiplex PCR, while TCRdb's copy carries only in-frame clones and drops some. The sample includes 2 million to 2.5 million clones, around 92% of them seen just once. Source material: naive CD4+ T cells from PBMCs. Described subset: CD45RA+ positively selected. Source of these receptors: a young man in good health. Some clones in this sample may be carry-over from other donors' samples.

A word on this clone: The sample contains more than one DNA sequence encoding this CDR3. The rearrangement joins TRBV5-1 to TRBJ2-7; TRBD1 might be the D (7 bases). Trimming pared 0 bases from V and 0 bases from J, leaving 10 bases between. Germline V gene data show CDR1 as SGHRS and CDR2 as YFSETQ. The CDR3 totals 15 residues. CDR3 sequence (DNA): TGCGCCAGCAGCTTGGGACAGGGAGGCTCCTACGAGCAGTACTTC. Its protein is CASSLGQGGSYEQYF.

This clone was seen only once. V and J are TRBV27 and TRBJ1-2, with D possibly TRBD1 on 6 matching bases. The CDR3 spans 14 residues. Germline V CDR1 and CDR2: MNHEY, SMNVEV (reference sequence). V lost 8 bases to trimming and J lost 7 bases, with 20 bases between them. The CDR3 region is CASLPGAGAGGYTF. The CDR3 region has the DNA TGTGCCAGCCTCCCGGGAGCAGGGGCAGGTGGCTACACCTTC.

Only one count was recorded for this clone. The V and J genes are TRBV29-1 and TRBJ2-5; 9 bases agree with TRBD1. The CDR3 sequence is 14 residues long. CDR1 is SQVTM and CDR2 is ANQGSEA in the germline V gene. Trimming took 6 bases from V and 5 from J; bases not matched to a gene: 10. The CDR3 region is CSVEIQGAWETQYF. Written as DNA, the CDR3 is TGCAGCGTAGAGATACAGGGGGCGTGGGAGACCCAGTACTTC.

The chain employs TRBV2 and TRBJ1-2; D is unresolved. The CDR3 has 14 amino acids. Trimming took off 4 bases at V and 4 bases at J, with 13 bases between the two ends. Germline loops: CDR1 SNHLY, CDR2 FYNNEI. In nucleotides, the CDR3 is TGTGCCAGCAGTGTGTGGCAGGAAGGCTATGGCTACACCTTC. Translated: CASSVWQEGYGYTF.

The chain is built from TRBV10-3 and TRBJ2-7; 10 bases line up with TRBD1. V gave up 6 bases and J gave up 0 bases; unmatched junction bases: 2. This CDR3 region has 14 residues. The V gene's germline CDR1 is ENHRY and CDR2 SYGVKD. DNA for the CDR3: TGTGCCATCAGGGACAGGGGGTCCTCCTACGAGCAGTACTTC. Its protein product is CAIRDRGSSYEQYF.

The rearrangement links TRBV28 to TRBJ2-1; 10 bases are shared with TRBD1. The CDR3 sequence is 18 residues long. Germline CDR1 MDHEN, CDR2 SYDVKM. Trimming cost V 5 bases and J 3 bases; bases outside gene matches: 13. The CDR3 protein is CASSPSRGGTGDYNEQFF. DNA for the CDR3: TGTGCCAGCAGTCCCTCAAGGGGGGGGACAGGGGACTACAATGAGCAGTTCTTC.

V and J are TRBV5-1 and TRBJ2-1; TRBD1 might be the D (6 bases). V was trimmed by 4 bases and J by 5 bases, leaving 16 bases between them. CDR3 size: 15 residues. Germline V gene data show CDR1 as SGHRS and CDR2 as YFSETQ. The CDR3 region is CASSLLTGLHNEQFF. In DNA form, the CDR3 reads TGCGCCAGCAGCCTACTGACAGGATTACACAATGAGCAGTTCTTC.

V is TRBV9 and J is TRBJ2-6; the match to TRBD1 covers 10 bases. With V trimmed by 3 bases and J by 4 bases, 16 bases remained unmatched. The V gene's germline CDR1 is SGDLS and CDR2 YYNGEE. There are 20 residues in the CDR3. CDR3 sequence (DNA): TGTGCCAGCAGCGAGTGGGGGGATCCGGGACAGGGGAACGGGGCCAACGTCCTGACTTTC. Amino acid sequence: CASSEWGDPGQGNGANVLTF.

In DNA, the CDR3 is TGTGCCAGCAGCGCCGACAGGGGATTCCTGGAGACCCAGTACTTC. It codes for CASSADRGFLETQYF. V is TRBV9 and J is TRBJ2-5; 8 bases agree with TRBD1. The CDR3 spans 15 residues. With 3 bases clipped from V and 5 bases from J, the junction kept 9 bases outside the gene matches. Germline CDR1 SGDLS, CDR2 YYNGEE.

The chain joins TRBV5-1 to TRBJ2-1; D may be TRBD2 (5 bases). Germline-derived CDR1 and CDR2 are SGHRS and YFSETQ. This CDR3 is built from 16 residues. Trimming stripped 4 bases from V and 7 bases from J, with 21 bases between. This CDR3 is CASSVGLVSTRNEQFF. CDR3 bases: TGCGCCAGCAGCGTCGGACTGGTGTCGACTCGGAATGAGCAGTTCTTC.

With respect to this clone: This sample includes further DNA sequences coding for the same CDR3. V and J are TRBV5-1 and TRBJ2-3; D unclear. The germline gives CDR1 SGHRS, CDR2 YFSETQ. The length of the CDR3 is 14 residues. Trimming shortened V by 0 bases and J by 1 base, and 6 bases separated the two germline ends. This CDR3 reads CASSLDPRTDTQYF. The CDR3 coding sequence is TGCGCCAGCAGCTTGGATCCCCGCACAGATACGCAGTATTTT.

This clone was observed a single time. CDR3 DNA sequence: TGTGCCACCCTCCACACCGGGACAGGGAACACCGGGGAGCTGTTTTTT. This translates into CATLHTGTGNTGELFF. The chain has TRBV19 and TRBJ2-2; 8 bases map to TRBD1. Germline values: CDR1 LNHDA, CDR2 SQIVND (reference sequence). The CDR3 totals 16 residues. V trimming: 10 bases; J trimming: 1 base; junction bases outside the gene matches: 11.

This clone showed up just once. The chain is built from TRBV11-2 and TRBJ1-2; D not certain. V was cut by 1 base and J by 8 bases, with 20 bases left in between. Germline CDR1 and CDR2: SGHAT and FQNNGV. There are 16 residues in the CDR3. CDR3 residues: CASSLGEAGRTDGYTF. The CDR3, as DNA: TGTGCCAGCAGCTTAGGAGAGGCCGGGAGGACCGACGGCTACACCTTC.

As to this clone: At one end, the junction sequence differs from germline, possibly due to a read error. The rearrangement links TRBV5-8 to TRBJ1-2; D is unclear. The CDR3 consists of 13 residues. Germline V gives CDR1 SGHTS, CDR2 YDEGEE. The CDR3 nucleotides are TGTACCAGCAGCCTAACAGCTAAGCTCGGCTACACCTTC. This sequence encodes CTSSLTAKLGYTF.

The genes are TRBV15 and TRBJ2-2; TRBD2 is a possible D gene (5 bases). Germline lookup yields CDR1 LNHNV and CDR2 YYDKDF (reference sequence). CDR3 length equals 16 residues. V gave up 0 bases and J gave up 5 bases, with 13 bases separating them. The chain's CDR3 is CATSRDPGGATGELFF. As DNA, the CDR3 is TGTGCCACCAGCAGAGATCCCGGAGGCGCAACCGGGGAGCTGTTTTTT. Based on the CDR3 plus reference TRBV15 and TRBJ2-2, the full variable domain is DAMVIQNPRYQVTQFGKPVTLSCSQTLNHNVMYWYQQKSSQAPKLLFHYYDKDFNNEADTPDNFQSRRPNTSFCFLDIRSPGLGDTAMYLCATSRDPGGATGELFFGEGSRLTVL.

The rearrangement links TRBV6-6 to TRBJ2-5; D is uncertain. The CDR3 is made up of 13 amino acids. Trimming shortened V by 4 bases and J by 5 bases, and 11 bases separated the two germline ends. CDR1 is MNHNY and CDR2 is SVGAGI in the germline V gene (reference sequence). CDR3 DNA sequence: TGTGCCAGCAGTTTACTGTTACGGGAGACCCAGTACTTC. Its translation is CASSLLLRETQYF.

The chain employs TRBV7-2 and TRBJ1-3, with D perhaps matching TRBD1 (6 bases). The CDR3 length is 17 residues. Germline CDR1 and CDR2: SGHTA and FQGNSA. Trimming stripped 4 bases from V and 4 bases from J, with 20 bases between. The CDR3 DNA reads as TGTGCCAGCAGCTCGAGCCCCACGGCAGGGGCCGGAAACACCATATATTTT. Protein sequence: CASSSSPTAGAGNTIYF.

This clone has just one count. V usage is TRBV11-1 and J usage is TRBJ2-7; 10 positions match TRBD2. The V gene end was trimmed by 5 bases and the J gene end by 5 bases; junction bases not matched to a gene: 6. CDR3 length equals 14 residues. The germline gives CDR1 SGHAT, CDR2 FQDESV (reference sequence). Here the CDR3 reads CASSGLTSGNEQYF. The CDR3 nucleotides read TGTGCCAGCAGCGGACTTACTAGCGGGAACGAGCAGTACTTC. The full variable domain, in which reference TRBV11-1 and TRBJ2-7 provide the parts outside the CDR3, is EAEVAQSPRYKITEKSQAVAFWCDPISGHATLYWYRQILGQGPELLVQFQDESVVDDSQLPKDRFSAERLKGVDSTLKIQPAELGDSAMYLCASSGLTSGNEQYFGPGTRLTVT.

The V call is TRBV12-5, the J call TRBJ2-2, with 7 bases that match TRBD1. Trimming cost V 9 bases and J 7 bases; bases outside gene matches: 11. The length of the CDR3 is 14 residues. Germline CDR1 LGHNT, CDR2 FRNRAP. The CDR3 spells CASAGGRGGGELFF. In DNA form, the CDR3 reads TGTGCTAGCGCAGGGGGACGGGGTGGCGGGGAGCTGTTTTTT.

This clone is a singleton in its sample. The chain links TRBV10-3 to TRBJ2-5; possible D gene TRBD2, 6 bases. The CDR3 covers 17 residues. CDR1 and CDR2 from the germline V gene are ENHRY and SYGVKD. Trimming stripped 8 bases from V and 5 bases from J, with 27 bases between. CDR3 sequence: CAIAASRPVEGRETQYF. The CDR3 nucleotides are TGTGCCATCGCGGCTTCCCGTCCCGTCGAGGGGAGGGAGACCCAGTACTTC.

This chain connects TRBV5-1 to TRBJ2-5, with D perhaps matching TRBD2 (6 bases). CDR1 is SGHRS and CDR2 is YFSETQ in the germline V gene. V lost 4 bases and J lost 5, with 15 bases in between. The CDR3 consists of 14 residues. The CDR3 protein is CASSPSTGGETQYF. The CDR3 coding sequence is TGCGCCAGCAGCCCGTCGACTGGGGGGGAGACCCAGTACTTC. The variable domain in full, completed from reference TRBV5-1 and TRBJ2-5, reads KAGVTQTPRYLIKTRGQQVTLSCSPISGHRSVSWYQQTPGQGLQFLFEYFSETQRNKGNFPGRFSGRQFSNSRSEMNVSTLELGDSALYLCASSPSTGGETQYFGPGTRLLVL.

The chain combines TRBV19 with TRBJ2-3; D uncertain. This CDR3 has 15 amino acids. The germline V and J ends were trimmed by 3 bases and 3 bases, with 13 bases remaining between them. The V gene's germline CDR1 is LNHDA and CDR2 SQIVND (reference sequence). The CDR3 nucleotides are TGTGCCAGTAGTATTAATCCGCGACGGACAGATACGCAGTATTTT. Encoded protein: CASSINPRRTDTQYF.

This sequence joins TRBV5-1 and TRBJ2-7, with D possibly called TRBD1 or TRBD2 (5 bases each). CDR3 length: 14 amino acids. V lost 4 bases, J lost 2 bases, and 13 bases lay in between. Germline V gene data show CDR1 as SGHRS and CDR2 as YFSETQ. CDR3 in amino acids: CASSLVGPPYEQYF. The CDR3 coding sequence is TGCGCCAGCAGCCTCGTGGGACCTCCCTACGAGCAGTACTTC.

This clone was detected once. The genes are TRBV6-1 and TRBJ2-2, with 8 positions matching TRBD1. Germline V gene sequence: CDR1 MNHNS, CDR2 SASEGT. The CDR3 sequence is 14 residues long. Trimming took 6 bases from V and 6 from J; bases not matched to a gene: 6. The chain's CDR3 is CASRTGVKAGELFF. CDR3 DNA sequence: TGTGCCAGCAGGACAGGGGTAAAGGCCGGGGAGCTGTTTTTT.

In this sample, this clone turned up once. The sample has other DNA sequences that encode this CDR3 too. This chain's CDR3 is CASSLGTNYGYTF. CDR3 nucleotide sequence: TGTGCCAGCAGCTTGGGGACTAACTATGGCTACACCTTC. The chain carries TRBV7-9 and TRBJ1-2; D is undetermined. The V and J ends lost 3 bases and 0 bases respectively, with 5 bases between them. Looked up from germline, CDR1 is SEHNR and CDR2 is FQNEAQ (reference sequence). This CDR3 has 13 residues.

Concerning this clone: Distinct nucleotide sequences in the sample also encode this CDR3. This chain joins TRBV11-2 and TRBJ2-7; TRBD2 is a possible D gene (5 bases). The CDR3 consists of 13 residues. Looked up from germline, CDR1 is SGHAT and CDR2 is FQNNGV. The V and J ends lost 0 bases and 5 bases respectively, with 8 bases between them. The CDR3 DNA is TGTGCCAGCAGCTTAGATCGGGGAGACGAGCAGTACTTC. This encodes CASSLDRGDEQYF.

The chain has TRBV10-1 and TRBJ2-1; D ambiguous. V lost 3 bases, J lost 7 bases, and 10 bases lay in between. CDR3 length equals 13 residues. Per germline, CDR1 WNHNN and CDR2 SYGVQD (reference sequence). The CDR3 DNA reads TGCGCCAGCAGTGATCAAGTCAGAAATGAGCAGTTCTTC. Protein: CASSDQVRNEQFF.

The V call is TRBV5-1, the J call TRBJ2-7, with TRBD2 matching over 15 bases. The junction had 7 bases not matched to a gene; V was cut back by 4 bases and J by 5 bases. This CDR3 has 16 amino acids. Per germline, CDR1 SGHRS and CDR2 YFSETQ. CDR3 in amino acids: CASSIPGLAGGDEQYF. In DNA form, the CDR3 reads TGCGCCAGCAGCATACCAGGACTAGCGGGAGGGGACGAGCAGTACTTC.

V is TRBV25-1 and J is TRBJ2-1; TRBD1 matches 10 bases. Losses at the gene ends were 7 bases for V and 7 bases for J; bases not matched to a gene: 4. Germline V CDR1 and CDR2: MGHDK, SYGVNS. There are 13 residues in the CDR3. CDR3 in amino acids: CASTGQGENEQFF. CDR3 DNA: TGTGCCAGCACCGGACAGGGGGAGAATGAGCAGTTCTTC.

J is TRBJ1-2 and V is TRBV7-9; D gene unclear. The V and J ends lost 2 bases and 2 bases respectively, with 6 bases between them. The length of the CDR3 is 13 residues. Germline V gene sequence: CDR1 SEHNR, CDR2 FQNEAQ (reference sequence). CDR3 in DNA: TGTGCCAGCAGCTTATATATAAACTATGGCTACACCTTC. Protein product: CASSLYINYGYTF.